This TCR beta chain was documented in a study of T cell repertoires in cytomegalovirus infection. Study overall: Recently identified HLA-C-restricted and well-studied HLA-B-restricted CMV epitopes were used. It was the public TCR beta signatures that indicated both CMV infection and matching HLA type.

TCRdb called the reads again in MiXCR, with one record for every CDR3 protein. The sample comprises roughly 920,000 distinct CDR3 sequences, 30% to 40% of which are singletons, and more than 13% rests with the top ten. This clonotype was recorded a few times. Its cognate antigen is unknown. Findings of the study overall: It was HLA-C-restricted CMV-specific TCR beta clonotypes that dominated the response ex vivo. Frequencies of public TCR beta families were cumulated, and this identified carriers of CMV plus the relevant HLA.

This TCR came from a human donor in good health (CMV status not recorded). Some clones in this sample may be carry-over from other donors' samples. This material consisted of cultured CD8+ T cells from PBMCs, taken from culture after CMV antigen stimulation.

DNA for the CDR3: TGCGCCAGCAGCCAGGACCGGACAGGGAGAACAGATACGCAGTATTTT. Translated, it gives CASSQDRTGRTDTQYF. The V gene is TRBV4-3, the J gene TRBJ2-3; 8 bases fit TRBD1. The trim removed 3 bases at V and 3 bases at J, leaving 8 bases unmatched. The V gene's germline CDR1 is LGHNA and CDR2 YSLEER. The CDR3 spans 16 residues.